This T cell receptor beta chain was sequenced during a study of CD4 T cells in relation to SARS-CoV-2 and coronaviruses. Study-wide results and caveats: Monoreactive clones expanded significantly more to SARS-CoV-2 than crossreactive clones did.

The CDR3 covers 15 residues. Trimming cost V 4 bases and J 0 bases; bases outside gene matches: 3. Per the germline V gene, CDR1 is SNHLY and CDR2 is FYNNEI. Notes on this clone: What it binds is not known.

The unexposed donors gave CD4+ T cells in about 2010-2018, prior to COVID-19. Data came from immunoSEQ multiplex PCR; TCRdb stores just in-frame clones and leaves some out. Here the sample spans about 68,000 clones, approximately 95% being singletons. The V and J genes are TRBV2 and TRBJ1-3, with 7 bases matching TRBD1. This sequence originates from a human donor in good health. Input material: naive CD4+ T cells from PBMCs. Subset given: naive CD4+ T cells isolated by negative enrichment. CDR3 nucleotide sequence: TGTGCCAGCAGTGCGACAGGGATCTCTGGAAACACCATATATTTT. Protein: CASSATGISGNTIYF. Using reference TRBV2 and TRBJ1-3 for the parts outside the CDR3, the full variable domain is EPEVTQTPSHQVTQMGQEVILRCVPISNHLYFYWYRQILGQKVEFLVSFYNNEISEKSEIFDDQFSVERPDGSNFTLKIRSTKLEDSAMYFCASSATGISGNTIYFGEGSWLTVV.